Listed here are 24 T cell receptor beta chains from one sample, sequenced in a study of T cells in Graves' hyperthyroidism and ophthalmopathy. RNA transcripts gave rise to amplified TCR beta CDR3 regions. HTBI primers were used for first-round RT-PCR of the TCR CDR3. TCRdb ran MiXCR on the multiplex PCR reads and lists one entry per CDR3 protein. The sample includes roughly 500,000 distinct CDR3 sequences, around 45% of them seen just once. Sequencing used peripheral blood or thyroid tissue (not recorded which). Source of these receptors: an adult woman with Graves' disease, either hyperthyroidism or ophthalmopathy (not recorded which).

This clonotype has ten or more counts. This sequence joins TRBV20-1 and TRBJ1-5; 9 bases agree with TRBD1. Germline-derived CDR1 and CDR2 are DFQATT and SNEGSKA (reference sequence). The J segment lost 6 bases and the V segment lost 5 bases, leaving 11 bases of the junction unmatched. The CDR3 length is 15 residues. This CDR3 is CSAVSPGQGIQPQHF. CDR3 bases: TGCAGTGCTGTATCCCCGGGACAGGGTATTCAGCCCCAGCATTTT.

The chain carries TRBV7-9 and TRBJ1-6; unclear D gene. V was clipped by 5 bases and J by 10 bases, with 12 bases between them. CDR1 and CDR2 (germline): SEHNR, FQNEAQ (reference sequence). The CDR3 sequence is 13 residues long. CDR3 region: CASSPRSESPLHF. The CDR3 bases are TGTGCCAGCAGCCCCCGGTCAGAATCACCCCTCCACTTT. The full variable domain, completed using reference TRBV7-9 and TRBJ1-6, is DTGVSQNPRHKITKRGQNVTFRCDPISEHNRLYWYRQTLGQGPEFLTYFQNEAQLEKSRLLSDRFSAERPKGSFSTLEIQRTEQGDSAMYLCASSPRSESPLHFGNGTRLTVT.

This clonotype was seen repeatedly, ten times or more. V gene TRBV5-4 combines with J gene TRBJ1-3; the D is unclear. V lost 4 bases and J 0 bases, leaving 14 bases between the germline ends. CDR1 is SGHNT and CDR2 is YYREEE in the germline V gene (reference sequence). This CDR3 spans 16 amino acids. The CDR3 DNA reads as TGTGCCAGCAGCCTCGACCCAGGAGTCTCTGGAAACACCATATATTTT. Protein: CASSLDPGVSGNTIYF. Variable domain in full (rest from reference TRBV5-4 and TRBJ1-3): ETGVTQSPTHLIKTRGQQVTLRCSSQSGHNTVSWYQQALGQGPQFIFQYYREEENGRGNFPPRFSGLQFPNYSSELNVNALELDDSALYLCASSLDPGVSGNTIYFGEGSWLTVV.

Details on this clonotype: A clone one base away is much larger, so this may be a read error. The rearrangement links TRBV10-3 to TRBJ1-1, with D uncertain. The CDR3 consists of 13 residues. Per germline, CDR1 ENHRY and CDR2 SYGVKD. V lost 5 bases and J lost 0, with 7 bases in between. The CDR3 bases are TGTGCCATCAGTTACGGTTTGAACACTGAAGCTTTCTTT. This translates into CAISYGLNTEAFF.

This clonotype was counted at least ten times. V is TRBV10-3 and J is TRBJ1-2; D ambiguous. Germline loops: CDR1 ENHRY, CDR2 SYGVKD. The V gene lost 3 bases and the J gene lost 1 base, with 6 bases spanning the gap. The CDR3 has 13 amino acids. This chain's CDR3 is CAISDTRNYGYTF. DNA of the CDR3: TGTGCCATCAGTGACACTCGTAACTATGGCTACACCTTC.

This clonotype has at least ten counts. The rearrangement links TRBV7-9 to TRBJ1-1; D remains unclear. V was pared by 8 bases and J by 5 bases, with 18 bases between. The CDR3 runs 14 residues. Germline V lookup: CDR1 SEHNR, CDR2 FQNEAQ (reference sequence). CDR3 region: CASVSATGGTEAFF. The CDR3 coding sequence is TGTGCCAGCGTTTCGGCAACGGGAGGTACTGAAGCTTTCTTT.

This clonotype was detected ten times or more. The CDR3 DNA follows: TGTGCCAGCAGGTTGATCACGGGGAAAAATTGGGAGACCCAGTACTTC. Translating gives CASRLITGKNWETQYF. The V call is TRBV11-2, the J call TRBJ2-5; tentative D call: TRBD2 (5 bases). Trimming removed 6 bases from V and 5 bases from J, with 22 bases in between. The CDR3 spans 16 residues. The germline CDR1 and CDR2 sequences are SGHAT and FQNNGV.

The V and J genes are TRBV29-1 and TRBJ1-2, with D maybe TRBD1 (5 bases). The germline V and J ends were trimmed by 3 bases and 5 bases, with 19 bases remaining between them. This CDR3 has 15 residues. The germline gives CDR1 SQVTM, CDR2 ANQGSEA. The CDR3 sequence is CSVEGDDFRDYGYTF. CDR3 bases: TGCAGCGTTGAGGGGGATGACTTCAGGGATTATGGCTACACCTTC.

This clonotype was found a few times. The V and J genes are TRBV5-4 and TRBJ2-5; a weak D match, TRBD2 (6 bases). Germline CDR1 is SGHNT and CDR2 is YYREEE (reference sequence). The CDR3 is 11 amino acids. Trimming pared 7 bases from V and 4 bases from J, leaving 8 bases between. CDR3 coding DNA: TGTGCCAGCGCGGGGTTAGAGACCCAGTACTTC. It is translated as CASAGLETQYF.

V and J are TRBV2 and TRBJ1-1, with D possibly matching TRBD1 (5 bases). Germline CDR1 is SNHLY and CDR2 is FYNNEI. This CDR3 contains 14 residues. Trimming took 7 bases from V and 1 from J, leaving 13 bases between them. The CDR3 sequence is CASNLGGANTEAFF. The CDR3 DNA is TGTGCCAGCAACCTAGGCGGGGCGAACACTGAAGCTTTCTTT.

At least ten counts were recorded for this clonotype. J is TRBJ2-2 and V is TRBV5-1; no clear D. CDR3 length: 16 residues. Deletions cut 0 bases from V and 0 bases from J, with 9 bases between. Germline V lookup: CDR1 SGHRS, CDR2 YFSETQ. CDR3 sequence: CASSLVGDPNTGELFF. DNA for the CDR3: TGCGCCAGCAGCTTGGTTGGGGATCCGAACACCGGGGAGCTGTTTTTT.

The V gene is TRBV7-9, the J gene TRBJ1-1, with D possibly matching TRBD1 (6 bases). This CDR3 has 17 residues. Germline CDR1 SEHNR, CDR2 FQNEAQ (reference sequence). V was cut by 4 bases and J by 7 bases, with 25 bases left in between. CDR3 DNA: TGTGCCAGCAGCTACCCCCTCGGTTACGGGGGCGAGGGTGAAGCTTTCTTT. The encoded protein is CASSYPLGYGGEGEAFF.

This clonotype has just a few counts. The CDR3 loop reads CASSRGTTYGYTF. CDR3 sequence (DNA): TGTGCCAGCAGTCGTGGGACAACGTATGGCTACACCTTC. This chain uses TRBV6-5 with TRBJ1-2; possibly TRBD1 for D (6 bases). This CDR3 has 13 amino acids. Germline assignment: CDR1 MNHEY and CDR2 SVGAGI. Between the trimmed V and J ends, which lost 5 bases and 5 bases, there was a span of 12 bases.

This clonotype was observed a few times. The rearrangement links TRBV27 to TRBJ1-6; D possibly corresponds to TRBD1 (5 bases). CDR3 size: 18 residues. Germline V gene sequence: CDR1 MNHEY, CDR2 SMNVEV (reference sequence). V dropped 2 bases and J dropped 0 bases, with 14 bases sitting between them. The CDR3 DNA follows: TGTGCCAGCAGTTTAAATCAGGGAAGGGACTCCTATAATTCACCCCTCCACTTT. Translation: CASSLNQGRDSYNSPLHF.

Turning to this clonotype: The junction does not match germline at one end; this may be a read error. The chain is built from TRBV7-9 and TRBJ2-7; 7 bases are shared with TRBD1. Germline values: CDR1 SEHNR, CDR2 FQNEAQ (reference sequence). CDR3 length: 15 amino acids. The CDR3 DNA reads as TGTGCCAACAGCTTTACACAGGGGTTCCCCTACGAGCAGTACTTC. Protein: CANSFTQGFPYEQYF.

The rearrangement joins TRBV29-1 to TRBJ1-5, with D possibly matching TRBD1 (5 bases). The CDR3 loop spans 12 amino acids. Germline lookup yields CDR1 SQVTM and CDR2 ANQGSEA. V was shortened by 4 bases and J by 3 bases, with 7 bases between the two germline ends. In nucleotides, the CDR3 is TGCAGCGTTGGGGGGGACAATCAGCCCCAGCATTTT. It yields the protein CSVGGDNQPQHF.

CDR3 DNA sequence: TGTGCCAGCAGCCAGGCGGGAGGGGGCTCCTACGAGCAGTACTTC. Its protein is CASSQAGGGSYEQYF. This chain joins TRBV7-3 and TRBJ2-7; 9 bases are a match to TRBD2. This CDR3 has 15 amino acids. The germline V gene has CDR1 SGHTA and CDR2 FQGTGA. Unmatched junction bases numbered 5, after V lost 5 bases and J lost 0 bases.

There are many counts of this clonotype. This chain uses TRBV6-1 with TRBJ1-5, with 7 bases fitting TRBD1. V was clipped by 7 bases and J by 8 bases; unmatched bases: 14. The CDR3 is 15 residues long. The germline V gene has CDR1 MNHNS and CDR2 SASEGT. Here the CDR3 reads CASKWPGGTWEPQHF. The CDR3 DNA follows: TGTGCCAGCAAGTGGCCAGGGGGTACCTGGGAGCCCCAGCATTTT.

The chain couples TRBV7-4 to TRBJ1-4, with D unclear. Trimming left V 4 bases short and J 0 bases short, with 15 bases between. Germline CDR1 reads SGHVT; CDR2 reads SQSDAQ. The CDR3 contains 17 residues. The CDR3 protein is CASSYPADFSTNEKLFF. The CDR3 nucleotides read TGTGCCAGCAGCTACCCCGCCGACTTTTCAACTAATGAAAAACTGTTTTTT.

The chain recombines TRBV18 with TRBJ2-2; D might be TRBD1 or TRBD2, each matching 5 bases. Trimming removed 0 bases at V and 6 bases at J, with 11 bases between. Germline loops: CDR1 KGHSH, CDR2 LQKENI. The CDR3 totals 15 residues. For the CDR3, the DNA is TGTGCCAGCTCACCACCGGCCCGGGGACCCGGGGAGCTGTTTTTT. Translated: CASSPPARGPGELFF.

As for this clonotype: As the CDR3 is not closed by the conserved phenylalanine or tryptophan, this likely results from a read error. No DNA is shown, since the ends of the CDR3 on it are uncertain; the CDR3 is the one TCRdb lists. This sequence joins TRBV7-8 and TRBJ2-6. CDR1 is SGHVS and CDR2 is FQNEAQ in the germline V gene. The CDR3 spans 9 amino acids, including both terminal residues. The CDR3 loop reads CASSSYGTS.

On this clonotype itself: The missing conserved phenylalanine or tryptophan at the end of this CDR3 makes a read error likely. The DNA is left out, because the CDR3 cannot be placed on it with certainty; the CDR3 is given as TCRdb lists it. The CDR3 region is CASSRTGLPGNTIFP. V usage is TRBV27 and J usage is TRBJ1-3; the table gives TRBD1 as D, unverified against the DNA. Germline V gives CDR1 MNHEY, CDR2 SMNVEV (reference sequence). Inclusive of both ends, the CDR3 amounts to 15 amino acids.

This clonotype was seen a handful of times. The genes are TRBV11-2 and TRBJ2-3; 8 positions match TRBD1. Germline CDR1 reads SGHAT; CDR2 reads FQNNGV. The V segment lost 4 bases and the J segment 14 bases; nucleotides outside the gene matches: 14. The CDR3 is made up of 14 amino acids. The CDR3, as DNA: TGTGCCAGCAGCTGGACCTCCTCCCGGGACAGGCGGTATTTT. This translates into CASSWTSSRDRRYF. Filled out from reference TRBV11-2 and TRBJ2-3, the complete variable domain reads EAGVAQSPRYKIIEKRQSVAFWCNPISGHATLYWYQQILGQGPKLLIQFQNNGVVDDSQLPKDRFSAERLKGVDSTLKIQPAKLEDSAVYLCASSWTSSRDRRYFGPGTRLTVL.

This clonotype appeared many times. CDR3 loop: CASSLAGTGVRQPQHF. In nucleotides, the CDR3 is TGCGCCAGCAGCCTTGCCGGGACAGGGGTACGGCAGCCCCAGCATTTT. The chain couples TRBV4-1 to TRBJ1-5; 10 bases align to TRBD1. From germline, CDR1 is MGHRA and CDR2 YSYEKL. The CDR3 covers 16 residues. V was clipped by 4 bases and J by 7 bases; unmatched bases: 10.